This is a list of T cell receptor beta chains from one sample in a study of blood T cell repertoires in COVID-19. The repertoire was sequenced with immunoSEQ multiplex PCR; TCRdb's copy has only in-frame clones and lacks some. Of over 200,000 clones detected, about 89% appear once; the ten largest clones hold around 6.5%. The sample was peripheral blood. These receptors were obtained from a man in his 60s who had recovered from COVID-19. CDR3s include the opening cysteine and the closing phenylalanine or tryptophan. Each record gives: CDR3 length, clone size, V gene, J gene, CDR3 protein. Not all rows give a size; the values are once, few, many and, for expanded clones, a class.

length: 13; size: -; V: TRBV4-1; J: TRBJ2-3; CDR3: CASSLTGTDTQYF
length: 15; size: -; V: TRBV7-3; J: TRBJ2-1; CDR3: CASSLVGLAGNEQFF
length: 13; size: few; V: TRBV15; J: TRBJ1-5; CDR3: CATSRQANQPQHF
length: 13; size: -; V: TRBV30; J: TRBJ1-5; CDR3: CAWSDRGNQPQHF
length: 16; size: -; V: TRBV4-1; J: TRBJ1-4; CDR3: CASSPGVRATNEKLFF
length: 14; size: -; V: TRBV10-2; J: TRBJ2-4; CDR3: CASTVAGGPYIQYF
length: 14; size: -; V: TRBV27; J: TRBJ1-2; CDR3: CASSSDTITGGYTF
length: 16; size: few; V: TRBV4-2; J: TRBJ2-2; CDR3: CASSQASGSYTGELFF
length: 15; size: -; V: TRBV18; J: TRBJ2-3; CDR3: CASSPWASGTDTQYF
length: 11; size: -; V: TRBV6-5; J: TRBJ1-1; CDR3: CASRTVTEAFF
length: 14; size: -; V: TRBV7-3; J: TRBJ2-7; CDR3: CASSNTGGAYEQYF
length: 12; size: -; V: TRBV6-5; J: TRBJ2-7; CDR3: CASRASSYEQYF
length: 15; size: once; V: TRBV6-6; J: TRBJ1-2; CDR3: CASSASGQTNYGYTF
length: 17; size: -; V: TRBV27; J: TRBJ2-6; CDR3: CASSPWTGTTGANVLTF
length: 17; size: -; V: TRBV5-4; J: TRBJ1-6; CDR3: CASSLADRVGRNSPLHF
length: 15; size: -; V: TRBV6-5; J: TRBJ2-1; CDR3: CASSPGTGTYNEQFF
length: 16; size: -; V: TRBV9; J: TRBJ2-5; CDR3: CASSVGLAGGRETQYF
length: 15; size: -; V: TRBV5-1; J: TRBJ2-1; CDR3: CASSATGLAGDEQFF
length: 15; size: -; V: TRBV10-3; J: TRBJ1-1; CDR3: CAISESPGSNTEAFF